The sequence of this T cell receptor (beta chain) was determined in a study of T-cell reconstitution after alpha-beta-depleted transplantation in children. Study observations and caveats: Alpha-beta T cells about two months after transplant reportedly derived from several hundred expanded graft clones.

Per germline, CDR1 SEHNR and CDR2 FQNEAQ (reference sequence). The CDR3 sequence is 15 residues long. Trimming shortened V by 3 bases and J by 4 bases, and 10 bases separated the two germline ends. Unique molecular identifiers featured in how the TCRbeta library was prepared. TCRdb redid the calling of the PCR reads with MiXCR, one entry per CDR3 protein. The top ten clones hold around 0.79% of a sample with 700,000 or so distinct CDR3 sequences, 10% to 15% of them seen once. With respect to this clonotype: What it binds is not known.

V and J are TRBV7-9 and TRBJ2-6; unclear D gene. This sample comprised PBMCs, obtained before TCRalphabeta/CD19-depleted stem cell transplant. This sequence originates from a girl aged 2 to 10 with congenital amegakaryocytic thrombocytopenia, due to receive a stem cell transplant. For the CDR3, the DNA is TGTGCCAGCAGCTTTGCCCCGAGCGGGGCCAACGTCCTGACTTTC. Its translation is CASSFAPSGANVLTF. The full variable domain, completed using reference TRBV7-9 and TRBJ2-6, is DTGVSQNPRHKITKRGQNVTFRCDPISEHNRLYWYRQTLGQGPEFLTYFQNEAQLEKSRLLSDRFSAERPKGSFSTLEIQRTEQGDSAMYLCASSFAPSGANVLTFGAGSRLTVL.